Below, 32 T cell receptor beta chains from the same sample are listed, as sequenced in a study of blood T cells in healthy people across ages. Primers used in a second PCR of roughly 6 to 12 cycles were a sample-barcoded 5' primer and a J-beta primer mix. TCRdb passed the 5' RACE reads through MiXCR, listing each CDR3 protein once. This sample has about 1.7 million distinct CDR3 sequences; 28% occur once, and the top ten carry less than 9.5%. The sequenced material came from blood. Receptor source: a woman aged 25 to 45 in good health.

The CDR3 DNA reads TGTGCCAGCAGTTACTCAAGAGGGCTAGCGGGCCTCACAGATACGCAGTATTTT. Protein product: CASSYSRGLAGLTDTQYF. The chain is built from TRBV6-5 and TRBJ2-3, with 8 bases identical to TRBD2. This CDR3 is 18 amino acids long. The trim removed 0 bases at V and 2 bases at J, leaving 10 bases unmatched. The germline V gene encodes CDR1 MNHEY and CDR2 SVGAGI.

This chain connects TRBV20-1 to TRBJ1-4; no reliable D call. There are 14 residues in the CDR3. Germline values: CDR1 DFQATT, CDR2 SNEGSKA (reference sequence). The ends were cut back, 6 bases at V and 8 bases at J, with 19 bases in the middle. The CDR3 loop reads CSATKTRPPEKLFF. In nucleotides, the CDR3 is TGCAGTGCAACGAAGACACGACCCCCAGAAAAACTGTTTTTT.

Ten or more counts support this clonotype. This chain joins TRBV7-6 and TRBJ2-3, with 10 bases fitting TRBD2. The CDR3 loop spans 18 amino acids. The germline V gene encodes CDR1 SGHVS and CDR2 FNYEAQ. V lost 5 bases to trimming and J lost 0 bases; unmatched junction nucleotides: 11. The CDR3 bases are TGTGCCAGCAGCGTTCCCACAACTAGCGGGGATAGCACAGATACGCAGTATTTT. It translates to CASSVPTTSGDSTDTQYF.

The rearrangement uses TRBV15 and TRBJ2-1; 10 positions match TRBD2. The germline CDR1 and CDR2 sequences are LNHNV and YYDKDF (reference sequence). V shed 0 bases and J 7 bases; nucleotides not matched to a gene: 9. This CDR3 contains 17 residues. The CDR3 loop is CATSRDPLRLAGNEQFF. The CDR3 bases are TGTGCCACCAGCAGAGATCCCCTCCGACTAGCGGGTAATGAGCAGTTCTTC. The full variable domain, in which reference TRBV15 and TRBJ2-1 provide the parts outside the CDR3, is DAMVIQNPRYQVTQFGKPVTLSCSQTLNHNVMYWYQQKSSQAPKLLFHYYDKDFNNEADTPDNFQSRRPNTSFCFLDIRSPGLGDTAMYLCATSRDPLRLAGNEQFFGPGTRLTVL.

On this clonotype: Since a much larger clone is just one base distant, this may be a read error. The V gene is TRBV5-5, the J gene TRBJ2-1; tentative D call: TRBD1 (5 bases). This CDR3 spans 14 amino acids. Deletions cut 3 bases from V and 6 bases from J, with 13 bases between. CDR1 SGHKS and CDR2 YYEKEE come from the germline V gene (reference sequence). CDR3 nucleotide sequence: TGTGCCAGCAGCTGGAGTCCAGGGTTCAATGAGCAGTTCTTC. This sequence encodes CASSWSPGFNEQFF. The complete variable domain, with remaining parts taken from reference TRBV5-5 and TRBJ2-1, reads DAGVTQSPTHLIKTRGQQVTLRCSPISGHKSVSWYQQVLGQGPQFIFQYYEKEERGRGNFPDRFSARQFPNYSSELNVNALLLGDSALYLCASSWSPGFNEQFFGPGTRLTVL.

This chain connects TRBV11-2 to TRBJ2-1; 7 nucleotides line up with TRBD1. CDR3 size: 16 residues. CDR1 and CDR2 from the germline V gene are SGHAT and FQNNGV. V was pared by 4 bases and J by 0 bases, with 6 bases of the junction left unmatched. CDR3 amino acids: CASSSLTGISYNEQFF. CDR3 bases: TGTGCCAGCAGCTCATTGACAGGGATCTCCTACAATGAGCAGTTCTTC.

This clonotype was picked up a small number of times. The chain has TRBV28 and TRBJ2-5; no clear D. Trimming removed 6 bases at V and 5 bases at J, with 16 bases between. CDR3 length: 14 amino acids. The germline V gene encodes CDR1 MDHEN and CDR2 SYDVKM. As DNA, the CDR3 is TGTGCCAGCAGAAGGCTCGGCAGGCGTGAGACCCAGTACTTC. It is translated as CASRRLGRRETQYF.

This clonotype was observed a single time. V usage is TRBV24-1 and J usage is TRBJ2-3; 10 bases are a match to TRBD1. The trim removed 3 bases at V and 2 bases at J, leaving 4 bases unmatched. CDR1 is KGHDR and CDR2 is SFDVKD in the germline V gene. CDR3 size: 16 residues. The CDR3 loop is CATSDPGTGATDTQYF. CDR3 bases: TGTGCCACCAGTGATCCCGGGACAGGGGCCACAGATACGCAGTATTTT.

Only a few counts were recorded for this clonotype. This rearrangement joins TRBV7-9 to TRBJ2-3; possible D gene TRBD1, 5 bases. V shed 5 bases and J shed 3 bases, with 12 bases lying between them. The CDR3 extends over 14 amino acids. The V gene's germline CDR1 is SEHNR and CDR2 FQNEAQ (reference sequence). CDR3 in DNA: TGTGCCAGCAGCCCACACCAGGGAACAGATACGCAGTATTTT. It yields the protein CASSPHQGTDTQYF.

Details on this clonotype: With a much larger clone just one base away, this may be a read error. The V gene is TRBV12-3 or TRBV12-4, the J gene TRBJ2-5; perhaps TRBD1 as D (7 bases). TRBJ2-4 explains the end of the DNA better; the J call may be wrong. The CDR3 totals 15 residues. In nucleotides, the CDR3 is TGTGCCAGCAGTCTGACAGGGACTGCCAATAACATTCAGTACTTC. Its translation is CASSLTGTANNIQYF.

CDR3 in amino acids: CATSRVYNEQYF. The CDR3 DNA reads TGTGCCACCAGCAGAGTCTACAACGAGCAGTACTTC. The rearrangement links TRBV15 to TRBJ2-7; D remains unclear. V dropped 1 base and J dropped 5 bases, with 6 bases sitting between them. Germline lookup yields CDR1 LNHNV and CDR2 YYDKDF (reference sequence). This CDR3 is 12 amino acids long.

The chain carries TRBV12-5 and TRBJ1-2; D is ambiguous. Germline CDR1 and CDR2: LGHNT and FRNRAP. V lost 3 bases, J lost 2 bases, and 4 bases lay in between. The CDR3 length is 12 residues. The CDR3 nucleotides are TGTGCTAGTGGTTTTGGAAACTATGGCTACACCTTC. This sequence encodes CASGFGNYGYTF.

The sample holds a few counts of this clonotype. J is TRBJ1-5 and V is TRBV7-9, with a possible D match to TRBD1 (5 bases). The V end was cut by 1 base, the J end by 9 bases, with 13 bases between. Germline CDR1 SEHNR, CDR2 FQNEAQ (reference sequence). There are 14 residues in the CDR3. CDR3 region: CASSLGGVGWPQHF. Written as DNA, the CDR3 is TGTGCCAGCAGCTTAGGAGGGGTTGGGTGGCCCCAGCATTTT.

This clonotype was detected many times. J is TRBJ2-1 and V is TRBV6-1; TRBD2 is a possible D gene (6 bases). V was cut by 7 bases and J by 0 bases, with 19 bases left in between. Germline-derived CDR1 and CDR2 are MNHNS and SASEGT. This CDR3 region has 17 residues. The CDR3 nucleotides are TGTGCCAGCACCCAGAGGCTAGCGCCGAGCTCCTACAATGAGCAGTTCTTC. Translation gives CASTQRLAPSSYNEQFF.

This clonotype has at least ten counts. V and J are TRBV6-5 and TRBJ2-1, with 7 bases that match TRBD1. V lost 7 bases, J lost 7 bases, and 10 bases stayed unmatched. CDR1 is MNHEY and CDR2 is SVGAGI in the germline V gene. CDR3 size: 14 residues. The CDR3 DNA follows: TGTGCCAGCAACGATAGAGGGGGCCAAAATGAGCAGTTCTTC. This encodes CASNDRGGQNEQFF.

This clonotype was detected only once. This chain joins TRBV5-1 and TRBJ2-2; D call uncertain. V shed 5 bases and J shed 1 base, with 6 bases lying between them. This CDR3 has 13 amino acids. Looked up from germline, CDR1 is SGHRS and CDR2 is YFSETQ. The CDR3 sequence: CASSKENTGELFF. The CDR3 nucleotides are TGCGCCAGCAGTAAGGAGAACACCGGGGAGCTGTTTTTT.

This clonotype has at least ten counts. V and J are TRBV10-2 and TRBJ2-7; D gene uncertain. V gave up 2 bases and J gave up 7 bases, with 6 bases separating them. CDR1 is WSHSY and CDR2 is SAAADI in the germline V gene. The CDR3 extends over 11 amino acids. The CDR3 coding sequence is TGCGCCAGCAGTGAGCAATGGGAGCAGTACTTC. Its translation is CASSEQWEQYF.

The chain couples TRBV10-3 to TRBJ1-1; D is unresolved. V was clipped by 4 bases and J by 0 bases, with 9 bases between them. Germline CDR1 reads ENHRY; CDR2 reads SYGVKD. This CDR3 spans 14 amino acids. The CDR3 sequence is CAISGHGMNTEAFF. CDR3 in DNA: TGTGCCATCAGTGGTCACGGCATGAACACTGAAGCTTTCTTT.

This chain joins TRBV6-6 and TRBJ2-5, with no clear D. This CDR3 comprises 14 residues. Germline CDR1 is MNHNY and CDR2 is SVGAGI (reference sequence). With 0 bases removed from V and 7 bases from J, the gap between germline ends came to 12 bases. The chain's CDR3 is CASSYSSSRGTQYF. DNA of the CDR3: TGTGCCAGCAGTTACTCGAGCAGCCGAGGGACCCAGTACTTC.

A word on this clonotype: This clone may be a read error of a much larger clone one base away. The gene calls are TRBV20-1 and TRBJ2-1, with D perhaps matching TRBD2 (5 bases). Trimming took 6 bases from V and 6 from J, leaving 15 bases between them. This CDR3 comprises 13 residues. The germline V gene encodes CDR1 DFQATT and CDR2 SNEGSKA (reference sequence). CDR3 sequence (DNA): TGCAGTGCCGCCCGGGGTTTGGGCAATGAGCAGTTCTTC. Its translation is CSAARGLGNEQFF.

This clonotype was found a few times. V gene TRBV9 combines with J gene TRBJ2-1, with D perhaps matching TRBD2 (5 bases). CDR3 length equals 14 residues. CDR1 and CDR2 (germline): SGDLS, YYNGEE. The V end lost 0 bases, the J end lost 8 bases, and 12 bases lay between the germline ends. CDR3 sequence: CASSVGGRMDEQFF. In DNA, the CDR3 is TGTGCCAGCAGCGTAGGAGGGAGAATGGATGAGCAGTTCTTC.

In the case of this clonotype: At one end the junction does not follow the germline gene, possibly because of a read error. V is TRBV19 and J is TRBJ1-2; perhaps TRBD1 as D (6 bases). Per the germline V gene, CDR1 is LNHDA and CDR2 is SQIVND (reference sequence). The CDR3 runs 16 residues. CDR3 DNA sequence: TGTGCCAGTAGCGATGCGGCAGGGGCCAGTAACCATGGCTACACCTTC. Protein sequence: CASSDAAGASNHGYTF.

This chain connects TRBV5-1 to TRBJ2-1; 10 bases fit TRBD2. Trimming took 6 bases from V and 9 from J; bases not matched to a gene: 12. The CDR3 is made up of 15 amino acids. The V gene's germline CDR1 is SGHRS and CDR2 YFSETQ. The CDR3 spells CASTWTSGPRGEQFF. CDR3 DNA: TGCGCCAGCACCTGGACTAGCGGTCCCAGAGGTGAGCAGTTCTTC. The full variable domain, its missing parts supplied by reference TRBV5-1 and TRBJ2-1, is KAGVTQTPRYLIKTRGQQVTLSCSPISGHRSVSWYQQTPGQGLQFLFEYFSETQRNKGNFPGRFSGRQFSNSRSEMNVSTLELGDSALYLCASTWTSGPRGEQFFGPGTRLTVL.

The rearrangement links TRBV20-1 to TRBJ2-1, with a weak D call TRBD1 (5 bases). Judging by the DNA end, TRBJ2-7 fits better; the J call may be wrong. The CDR3 covers 18 residues. Germline loops: CDR1 DFQATT, CDR2 SNEGSKA (reference sequence). CDR3 region: CSARDSGFSFSSYNEQYF. Written as DNA, the CDR3 is TGCAGTGCTAGAGATTCAGGGTTTAGCTTCAGCTCCTACAATGAGCAGTACTTC.

This clonotype was counted only a few times. This sequence joins TRBV20-1 and TRBJ1-6, with D possibly TRBD1 on 5 matching bases. Looked up from germline, CDR1 is DFQATT and CDR2 is SNEGSKA (reference sequence). The CDR3 sequence is 13 residues long. V lost 4 bases and J 6 bases, leaving 10 bases between the germline ends. CDR3 region: CSAKDTLNSPLHF. The CDR3 DNA reads as TGCAGTGCTAAGGACACACTTAATTCACCCCTCCACTTT.

This clonotype occurred a few times. This chain links TRBV7-9 with TRBJ1-1, with 10 bases lining up with TRBD1. Germline CDR1 is SEHNR and CDR2 is FQNEAQ (reference sequence). Germline trimming cut 5 bases from V and 11 bases from J; bases unmatched to any gene: 8. The length of the CDR3 is 13 residues. Here the CDR3 reads CASSDRQGATAFF. The CDR3 nucleotides read TGTGCCAGCAGCGATCGACAGGGGGCAACGGCTTTCTTT. Full variable domain (missing parts from reference TRBV7-9 and TRBJ1-1): DTGVSQNPRHKITKRGQNVTFRCDPISEHNRLYWYRQTLGQGPEFLTYFQNEAQLEKSRLLSDRFSAERPKGSFSTLEIQRTEQGDSAMYLCASSDRQGATAFFGQGTRLTVV.

There are a few counts of this clonotype. V and J are TRBV4-1 and TRBJ1-2, with 7 nucleotides matching TRBD1. CDR3 length: 15 amino acids. The J segment lost 3 bases and the V segment lost 0 bases, leaving 4 bases of the junction unmatched. CDR1 MGHRA and CDR2 YSYEKL come from the germline V gene. CDR3 DNA: TGCGCCAGCAGCCAAGAAGGGGGCTCGTACTATGGCTACACCTTC. Amino acids: CASSQEGGSYYGYTF.

This chain uses TRBV20-1 with TRBJ2-3; D could derive from TRBD1 or TRBD2 (5 bases each). The germline CDR1 and CDR2 sequences are DFQATT and SNEGSKA (reference sequence). V dropped 0 bases and J dropped 9 bases, with 16 bases sitting between them. This CDR3 is 14 amino acids long. DNA of the CDR3: TGCAGTGCTAGAGATGAGTTGGGGGTCGGCACGCAGTATTTT. Amino acids: CSARDELGVGTQYF.

This clonotype was recorded at least ten times. J is TRBJ2-5 and V is TRBV5-1; 9 bases map to TRBD1. CDR1 is SGHRS, CDR2 YFSETQ, per germline. The junction had 5 bases not matched to a gene; V was cut back by 7 bases and J by 4 bases. The CDR3 consists of 13 residues. CDR3 sequence reads: CASQGQGGETQYF. CDR3 in DNA: TGCGCCAGCCAGGGACAGGGTGGAGAGACCCAGTACTTC.

The chain recombines TRBV7-9 with TRBJ1-5; TRBD1 matches at 12 bases. The CDR3 contains 17 residues. The J segment lost 8 bases and the V segment lost 4 bases, leaving 12 bases of the junction unmatched. Germline CDR1 is SEHNR and CDR2 is FQNEAQ (reference sequence). The CDR3 here is CASSSRDRGLVNEPQHF. CDR3 sequence (DNA): TGTGCCAGCAGCTCCCGGGACAGGGGGCTTGTGAATGAGCCCCAGCATTTT.

The rearrangement joins TRBV4-1 to TRBJ1-4, with unresolved D. Germline V gene data show CDR1 as MGHRA and CDR2 as YSYEKL. The V end was cut by 0 bases, the J end by 4 bases, with 18 bases between. The CDR3 totals 18 residues. CDR3 protein: CASSQDRPGGAYNEKLFF. The CDR3 DNA sequence: TGCGCCAGCAGCCAAGACAGGCCTGGCGGAGCCTATAATGAAAAACTGTTTTTT.

This clonotype was seen at least ten times. V and J are TRBV18 and TRBJ2-1; perhaps TRBD2 as D (6 bases). This CDR3 has 17 amino acids. Germline CDR1 reads KGHSH; CDR2 reads LQKENI. The V and J ends lost 2 bases and 2 bases respectively, with 16 bases between them. CDR3 nucleotide sequence: TGTGCCAGCTCACCAGTGGAGGGCAGACCGACCTACAATGAGCAGTTCTTC. It specifies CASSPVEGRPTYNEQFF.